This T cell receptor beta chain came from a study of blood T cell repertoires in COVID-19. The CDR3 runs 18 residues. Germline assignment: CDR1 ENHRY and CDR2 SYGVKD. V lost 0 bases and J 1 base, leaving 19 bases between the germline ends. Here immunoSEQ multiplex PCR was the method, and the copy in TCRdb shows in-frame clones only, minus some. The sample lists 210,000 or so clones, about 88% occurring once. The rearrangement uses TRBV10-3 and TRBJ2-7; D might be TRBD1 (6 bases). What was sequenced was peripheral blood. The source of this sequence is a woman aged 55-69 years with acute or convalescent COVID-19. The CDR3 DNA reads as TGTGCCATCAGTGAGTCTTCCCTTAAAACAGGGTTATCCTACGAGCAGTACTTC. Protein sequence: CAISESSLKTGLSYEQYF.